This T cell receptor beta chain was captured by sequencing in a study of T-cell reconstitution after alpha-beta-depleted transplantation in children. The table lists this clonotype with many counts. A library of TCRbeta sequences, prepared with unique molecular identifiers, was generated. TCRdb reprocessed the PCR reads via MiXCR and lists one record per CDR3 protein. The repertoire has 600,000 to 700,000 distinct CDR3 sequences, roughly 17% of them found once; the top ten carry 1.1%. The TCR sequence derives from a human donor who donated a stem cell graft to a child with acute myeloid leukemia. The specimen comprised PBMCs from the stem cell graft donor, sampled from the stem cell graft.

CDR3 DNA sequence: TGCAGTGCTAGAGATACCCTAGGGCTGGTGGTAGACATTCAGTACTTC. Translation gives CSARDTLGLVVDIQYF. The V and J genes are TRBV20-1 and TRBJ2-4; D unclear. The CDR3 runs to 16 residues. Germline loops: CDR1 DFQATT, CDR2 SNEGSKA (reference sequence). V was cut by 0 bases and J by 8 bases, with 20 bases left in between.